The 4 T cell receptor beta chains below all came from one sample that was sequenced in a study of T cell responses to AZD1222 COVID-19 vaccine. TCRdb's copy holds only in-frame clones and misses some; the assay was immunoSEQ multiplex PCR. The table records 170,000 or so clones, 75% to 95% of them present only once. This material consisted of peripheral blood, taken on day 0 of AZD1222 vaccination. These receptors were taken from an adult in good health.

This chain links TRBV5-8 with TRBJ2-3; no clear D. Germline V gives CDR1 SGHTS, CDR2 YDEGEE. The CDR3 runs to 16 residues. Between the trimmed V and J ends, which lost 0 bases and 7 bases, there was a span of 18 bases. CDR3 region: CASSLASLLQLHTQYF. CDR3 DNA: TGTGCCAGCAGCTTGGCCTCTCTCCTACAACTGCATACGCAGTATTTT.

The CDR3 coding sequence is TGTGCCAGCAGTGAACCCCCCAACGTCGTGTTTTTT. This sequence encodes CASSEPPNVVFF. V usage is TRBV6-1 and J usage is TRBJ1-4; D uncertain. With 2 bases removed from V and 15 bases from J, the gap between germline ends came to 13 bases. Germline lookup yields CDR1 MNHNS and CDR2 SASEGT. The CDR3 runs 12 residues.

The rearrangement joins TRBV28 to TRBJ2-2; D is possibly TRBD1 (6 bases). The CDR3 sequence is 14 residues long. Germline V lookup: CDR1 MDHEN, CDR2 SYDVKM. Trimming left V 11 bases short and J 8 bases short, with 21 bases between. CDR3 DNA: TGTGCCTGCCTGGGGGCCCCACCTTATGGGGAGCTGTTTTTT. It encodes CACLGAPPYGELFF. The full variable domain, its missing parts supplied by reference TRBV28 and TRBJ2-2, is DVKVTQSSRYLVKRTGEKVFLECVQDMDHENMFWYRQDPGLGLRLIYFSYDVKMKEKGDIPEGYSVSREKKERFSLILESASTNQTSMYLCACLGAPPYGELFFGEGSRLTVL.

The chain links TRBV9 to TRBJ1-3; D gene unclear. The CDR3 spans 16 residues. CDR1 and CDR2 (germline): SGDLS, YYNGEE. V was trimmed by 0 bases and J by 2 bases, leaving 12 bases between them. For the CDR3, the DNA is TGTGCCAGCAGCGTAGGAGGCGGGGTGGCTGGAAACACCATATATTTT. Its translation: CASSVGGGVAGNTIYF.